Below, 3 T cell receptor beta chains from the same sample are listed, as sequenced in a study of vaccination and CD4 T cells after COVID-19. Their antigens remain unidentified. The Oncomine TCR Beta short-read assay was applied to DNA of cultured CD4+ T cells. TCRdb used MiXCR to reprocess the PCR reads, holding one entry per CDR3 protein. The sample records 15,000 to 19,000 distinct CDR3 sequences, approximately 40% being singletons. Documented treatment: approximately 9-day PBMC culture with coronavirus spike peptide pools or control peptides (ViraFEST assay). Source material: cultured CD4+ T cells from blood. The receptors here all came from a human donor with COVID-19.

The chain is built from TRBV5-1 and TRBJ2-2; possibly TRBD1 for D (6 bases). Between the trimmed V and J ends, which lost 4 bases and 2 bases, there was a span of 15 bases. This CDR3 is built from 16 residues. Germline CDR1 SGHRS, CDR2 YFSETQ. CDR3 in DNA: TGCGCCAGCAGCCCACCTGAACAGGGAAACACCGGGGAGCTGTTTTTT. Protein product: CASSPPEQGNTGELFF.

The sample holds one count of this clonotype. The chain couples TRBV6-1 to TRBJ1-3; D remains unclear. Germline loops: CDR1 MNHNS, CDR2 SASEGT. Trimming left V 6 bases short and J 0 bases short, with 12 bases between. The CDR3 runs 15 residues. CDR3 nucleotides: TGTGCCAGCAGCCAAACCGCCCTCTCTGGAAACACCATATATTTT. Its protein product is CASSQTALSGNTIYF.

This chain uses TRBV12-3 or TRBV12-4 with TRBJ1-1; tentative D call: TRBD1 (6 bases). Trimming cost V 5 bases and J 2 bases, with 12 bases left between them. This CDR3 contains 14 residues. Here the CDR3 DNA reads TGTGCCAGCAGTCTTTGGACAGTAAACACTGAAGCTTTCTTT. Translated: CASSLWTVNTEAFF.